This is a list of T cell receptor beta chains from one sample in a study of blood T cell repertoires in COVID-19. Measured with immunoSEQ multiplex PCR; TCRdb has only the in-frame clones, and not every one. Of about 200,000 clones listed, roughly 85% were seen once; the top ten hold about 22%. What was sequenced was peripheral blood. Every receptor here comes from a man aged 60-69 years with active or convalescent COVID-19. The CDR3 runs from the conserved cysteine through the conserved F or W. D genes are given only for firm matches. Only part of the rows carry a size: once, few, many, or a class if the clone is expanded.

TRBV9	TRBJ1-3	TRBD1	-	TGTGCCAGCAGCGCGAGACAGGGGGCGGGAAACACCATATATTTT	CASSARQGAGNTIYF
TRBV7-6	TRBJ2-1	-	-	TGTGCCAGCAGCCCTATTCCAAGGAGCTCCTACAATGAGCAGTTCTTC	CASSPIPRSSYNEQFF
TRBV7-3	TRBJ2-2	-	-	TGTGCCAGCAGCTTGAATACGGCCGGGGAGCTGTTTTTT	CASSLNTAGELFF
TRBV5-1	TRBJ1-1	-	few	TGCGCCAGCAGCTTACAGGGTTCCCACACTGAAGCTTTCTTT	CASSLQGSHTEAFF
TRBV9	TRBJ2-3	-	-	TGTGCCAGCAGCACCCGACAGGCGGGAGATACGCAGTATTTT	CASSTRQAGDTQYF
TRBV19	TRBJ1-2	TRBD1	-	TGTGCCAGTAGTGTCTCGGACAGGAGTGGCTACACCTTC	CASSVSDRSGYTF
TRBV30	TRBJ2-3	-	-	TGTGCCTGGGGCCCTCGGGGGGCGAGCACAGATACGCAGTATTTT	CAWGPRGASTDTQYF
TRBV7-3	TRBJ2-1	TRBD2	-	TGTGCCAGCAGCTTGGAGAGCGGGGGGGCCGTTGAGCAGTTCTTC	CASSLESGGAVEQFF
TRBV20-1	TRBJ1-2	-	-	TGCAGTGCTAGAGATAGTTATGGCTACACCTTC	CSARDSYGYTF
TRBV10-3	TRBJ2-1	-	-	TGTGCCATCAGTGACTCAGGGCTCAGGAACAATGAGCAGTTCTTC	CAISDSGLRNNEQFF